Presented here are 15 T cell receptor beta chains from one specimen sequenced in a study of shared clonotypes between healthy human individuals. Here immunoSEQ multiplex PCR was the method, and the copy in TCRdb shows in-frame clones only, minus some. Of about 2 million clones listed, about 94% are singletons. Naive CD8 cells lacked CD45RO, underwent positive selection for CCR7 and left out terminally differentiated effector memory CD45RA+ cells. Sequencing was performed on naive CD8+ T cells sorted from blood. Source of these receptors: a young man in good health.

As for this clone: Other DNA sequences within the sample encode an identical CDR3. J is TRBJ1-1 and V is TRBV5-6; D is perhaps TRBD1 (5 bases). Germline V lookup: CDR1 SGHDT, CDR2 YYEEEE. With 2 bases removed from V and 2 bases from J, the gap between germline ends came to 10 bases. The CDR3 consists of 14 residues. CDR3 sequence (DNA): TGTGCCAGCAGCTTCCGTGGGGGAAACACTGAAGCTTTCTTT. Translation gives CASSFRGGNTEAFF.

The rearrangement links TRBV5-6 to TRBJ2-1; 9 bases match TRBD1. The ends lost 4 bases at V and 12 bases at J; junction bases unmatched: 23. The CDR3 is 18 amino acids. From germline, CDR1 is SGHDT and CDR2 YYEEEE. The CDR3 DNA reads as TGTGCCAGCAGCCCGGGACAGGGTCTTGAAATTCAAGGACGGGGGCAGTTCTTC. Amino acid sequence: CASSPGQGLEIQGRGQFF. Full variable domain (missing parts from reference TRBV5-6 and TRBJ2-1): DAGVTQSPTHLIKTRGQQVTLRCSPKSGHDTVSWYQQALGQGPQFIFQYYEEEERQRGNFPDRFSGHQFPNYSSELNVNALLLGDSALYLCASSPGQGLEIQGRGQFFGPGTRLTVL.

The genes are TRBV6-1 and TRBJ2-2; no clear D gene. V lost 6 bases to trimming and J lost 4 bases, with 3 bases between them. CDR1 and CDR2 (germline): MNHNS, SASEGT. The CDR3 totals 11 residues. The CDR3 region has the DNA TGTGCCAGCAGGGTCACCGGGGAGCTGTTTTTT. Its translation is CASRVTGELFF.

The chain recombines TRBV9 with TRBJ2-7, with TRBD2 identical over 11 bases. From germline, CDR1 is SGDLS and CDR2 YYNGEE. V lost 4 bases and J lost 0; bases outside the gene matches: 6. The CDR3 has 16 residues. The CDR3 region is CASSPWTSGSSYEQYF. For the CDR3, the DNA is TGTGCCAGCAGCCCCTGGACTAGCGGGTCCTCCTACGAGCAGTACTTC.

The CDR3 bases are TGTGCCAGCAGCCAAGACTCCACGACGCTCTATGGCTACACCTTC. Translation gives CASSQDSTTLYGYTF. The V call is TRBV4-2, the J call TRBJ1-2, with D unclear. Germline assignment: CDR1 LGHNA and CDR2 YNFKEQ. Trimming removed 0 bases from V and 4 bases from J, with 12 bases in between. The CDR3 covers 15 residues.

A word on this clone: Its ends do not fully match the called genes, so a read error is possible. The gene calls are TRBV19 and TRBJ1-2; a weak D match, TRBD1 (5 bases). The CDR3 has 12 amino acids. The germline CDR1 and CDR2 sequences are LNHDA and SQIVND (reference sequence). For the CDR3, the DNA is TGTGCCAGCTTAACGGGGGGTGTCAGACCGATCTTC. Protein sequence: CASLTGGVRPIF.

The chain employs TRBV4-2 and TRBJ1-2; TRBD1 agrees at 7 bases. Germline CDR1 reads LGHNA; CDR2 reads YNFKEQ. The CDR3 runs to 14 residues. Germline trimming cut 1 base from V and 7 bases from J; bases unmatched to any gene: 6. The CDR3 bases are TGTGCCAGCAGCCAAGTTGAGGGGGCGGGTGGCTACACCTTC. It encodes CASSQVEGAGGYTF.

As concerns this clone: Within the sample, other DNA sequences also encode this same CDR3. The rearrangement uses TRBV5-1 and TRBJ2-7; either TRBD1 or TRBD2 may fit D (5 bases each). V was pared by 4 bases and J by 3 bases, with 14 bases between. CDR1 SGHRS and CDR2 YFSETQ come from the germline V gene. CDR3 length equals 14 residues. CDR3 bases: TGCGCCAGCAGCCTCGGGACGGGAAACTACGAGCAGTACTTC. This gives the protein CASSLGTGNYEQYF.

Details on this clone: Other DNA sequences in this specimen translate into the identical CDR3. The chain joins TRBV4-1 to TRBJ2-7; possible D gene TRBD1, 5 bases. The length of the CDR3 is 14 residues. Germline V gives CDR1 MGHRA, CDR2 YSYEKL. Trimming shortened V by 0 bases and J by 4 bases, and 10 bases separated the two germline ends. The CDR3 sequence is CASSQDLKGYEQYF. CDR3 bases: TGCGCCAGCAGCCAAGACTTGAAGGGGTACGAGCAGTACTTC.

This clone was observed a single time. Here the CDR3 DNA reads TGTGCCAGCGTCGACAGCACAGATACGCAGTATTTT. This encodes CASVDSTDTQYF. The rearrangement links TRBV13 to TRBJ2-3; D gene unclear. This CDR3 comprises 12 residues. In germline, CDR1 is PRHDT, CDR2 FYEKMQ (reference sequence). Deletions cut 8 bases from V and 0 bases from J, with 6 bases between.

CDR3 nucleotide sequence: TGTGCCAGCAGTTCCGGGACAGGGGATATCTACGAGCAGTACTTC. Protein sequence: CASSSGTGDIYEQYF. V usage is TRBV28 and J usage is TRBJ2-7, with TRBD1 identical over 10 bases. This CDR3 comprises 15 residues. Germline V gene sequence: CDR1 MDHEN, CDR2 SYDVKM. With V trimmed by 4 bases and J by 3 bases, 6 bases remained unmatched. Full variable domain (missing parts from reference TRBV28 and TRBJ2-7): DVKVTQSSRYLVKRTGEKVFLECVQDMDHENMFWYRQDPGLGLRLIYFSYDVKMKEKGDIPEGYSVSREKKERFSLILESASTNQTSMYLCASSSGTGDIYEQYFGPGTRLTVT.

The CDR3 is CASSSGGSEQFF. The CDR3, as DNA: TGTGCCAGCAGCTCCGGGGGGAGCGAGCAGTTCTTC. The rearrangement uses TRBV7-9 and TRBJ2-1, with 7 bases identical to TRBD2. This CDR3 has 12 amino acids. Per germline, CDR1 SEHNR and CDR2 FQNEAQ (reference sequence). J gave up 10 bases and V 4 bases, and 4 bases lay outside the gene matches.

The J gene is TRBJ2-1, the V gene TRBV9; 7 bases align to TRBD1. The ends lost 3 bases at V and 10 bases at J; junction bases unmatched: 10. CDR3 length equals 14 residues. Germline V gene sequence: CDR1 SGDLS, CDR2 YYNGEE. As DNA, the CDR3 is TGTGCCAGCAGCGACAGGGGTGGGGCTGGGGAGCAGTTCTTC. Translated: CASSDRGGAGEQFF.

This clone appeared a single time. The chain carries TRBV6-5 and TRBJ2-6; 7 nucleotides align to TRBD2. Trimming removed 5 bases from V and 0 bases from J; junction bases left unmatched: 1. This CDR3 is built from 15 residues. Germline V gene sequence: CDR1 MNHEY, CDR2 SVGAGI. As DNA, the CDR3 is TGTGCCAGCAGTCCGGGGGGCTCTGGGGCCAACGTCCTGACTTTC. This sequence encodes CASSPGGSGANVLTF.

The genes are TRBV15 and TRBJ2-2; 7 bases line up with TRBD2. This CDR3 has 15 amino acids. V gave up 6 bases and J gave up 6 bases; unmatched junction bases: 10. In germline, CDR1 is LNHNV, CDR2 YYDKDF (reference sequence). The chain's CDR3 is CATSPAPLAAGELFF. The CDR3 nucleotides are TGTGCCACCAGTCCGGCCCCTCTAGCGGCCGGGGAGCTGTTTTTT.